The present T cell receptor (beta chain) was sequenced within a study of technical replicates of blood from several donors. The CDR3 is 16 residues long. V was trimmed by 0 bases and J by 5 bases, leaving 17 bases between them. The germline CDR1 and CDR2 sequences are GTSNPN and SVGIG (reference sequence). Here immunoSEQ multiplex PCR was the method, and the copy in TCRdb shows in-frame clones only, minus some. This table has tens of thousands of clones, 85% to 95% appearing once. The chain carries TRBV30 and TRBJ2-4, with a possible D match to TRBD1 (5 bases). The TCR originated in a human donor in good health. Material: T cells isolated from PBMCs. DNA for the CDR3: TGTGCCTGGAGTGTACAGTATAAGACAGATGAAAACATTCAGTACTTC. Its translation is CAWSVQYKTDENIQYF.